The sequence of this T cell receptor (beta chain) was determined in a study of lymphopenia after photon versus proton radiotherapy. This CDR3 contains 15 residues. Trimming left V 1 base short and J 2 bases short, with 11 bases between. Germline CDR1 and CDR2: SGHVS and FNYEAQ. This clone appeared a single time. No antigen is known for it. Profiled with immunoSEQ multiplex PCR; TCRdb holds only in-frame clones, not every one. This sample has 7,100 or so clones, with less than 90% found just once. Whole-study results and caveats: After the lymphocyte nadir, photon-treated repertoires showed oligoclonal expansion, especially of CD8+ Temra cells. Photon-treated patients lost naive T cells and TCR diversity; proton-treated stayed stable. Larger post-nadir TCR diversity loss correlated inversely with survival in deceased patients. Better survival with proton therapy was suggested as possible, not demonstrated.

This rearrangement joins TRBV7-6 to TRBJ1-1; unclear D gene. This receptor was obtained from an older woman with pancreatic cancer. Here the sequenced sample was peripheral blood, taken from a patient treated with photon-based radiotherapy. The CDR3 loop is CASSLDGLSNTEAFF. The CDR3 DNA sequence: TGTGCCAGCAGCTTAGACGGCCTTTCAAACACTGAAGCTTTCTTT.